These 8 T cell receptor beta chains were all obtained from the same sample, sequenced in a study of molecular identifiers for immune sequencing clone quantification (dated by TCRdb to the late 2010s). Library preparation used PCR. TCRdb records Illumina HiSeq 4000 as the sequencer. TCRdb redid the processing of the public reads, applying fastp at Q25 and MiXCR, and retained in-frame beta chains. Entries that share a CDR3 protein sequence are merged under the most common genes and DNA. Here the sample has roughly 93,000 distinct CDR3 sequences; around a fifth occur a single time. The ten largest account for around 0.91% of the sample. Sample: naive CD8+ T cells from blood, with Jurkat cell RNA spiked in. What this sample's cell subset or site label stands for: FACS-sorted CD8+CD4-CCR7+CD45RA+ naive T cells. The receptors were gathered from a human donor in good health. Some libraries in this study had Jurkat cell RNA spiked in.

This clonotype appeared many times. The chain has TRBV20-1 and TRBJ2-7; TRBD2 matches at 11 bases. The V segment lost 6 bases and the J segment 1 base; nucleotides outside the gene matches: 2. Germline V lookup: CDR1 DFQATT, CDR2 SNEGSKA (reference sequence). The CDR3 is made up of 13 amino acids. This CDR3 is CSAGTSGSYEQYF. CDR3 in DNA: TGCAGTGCCGGGACTAGCGGATCCTACGAGCAGTACTTC.

The chain has TRBV6-5 and TRBJ2-5, with 14 bases fitting TRBD2. CDR3 length: 15 residues. The V gene's germline CDR1 is MNHEY and CDR2 SVGAGI. The J segment lost 5 bases and the V segment lost 5 bases, leaving 4 bases of the junction unmatched. The CDR3 sequence: CASSTGTSGGETQYF. CDR3 in DNA: TGTGCCAGCAGTACTGGGACTAGCGGGGGCGAGACCCAGTACTTC.

This clonotype was detected many times. This rearrangement joins TRBV30 to TRBJ2-1, with D possibly TRBD1 on 6 matching bases. Trimming took 1 base from V and 10 from J, leaving 8 bases between them. In germline, CDR1 is GTSNPN, CDR2 SVGIG (reference sequence). The CDR3 length is 11 residues. The CDR3 reads CAWSEQGEQFF. The CDR3, as DNA: TGTGCCTGGAGTGAACAGGGAGAGCAGTTCTTC.

This clonotype was recorded a few times. The chain recombines TRBV13 with TRBJ2-1; the match to TRBD2 covers 16 bases. The CDR3 runs 19 residues. Germline values: CDR1 PRHDT, CDR2 FYEKMQ (reference sequence). V gave up 5 bases and J gave up 4 bases; unmatched junction bases: 11. The CDR3 spells CASSGPGLAGGPAYNEQFF. The CDR3 bases are TGTGCCAGCAGCGGTCCGGGACTAGCGGGAGGGCCGGCATACAATGAGCAGTTCTTC.

The chain combines TRBV19 with TRBJ1-6, with D uncertain. Germline V CDR1 and CDR2: LNHDA, SQIVND (reference sequence). The CDR3 sequence is 16 residues long. V lost 3 bases and J 7 bases, leaving 16 bases between the germline ends. The CDR3 spells CASSILPNPSNSPLHF. CDR3 coding DNA: TGTGCCAGTAGTATCTTACCCAATCCGAGCAATTCACCCCTCCACTTT.

The table lists this clonotype with many counts. The genes are TRBV9 and TRBJ2-7; 11 bases align to TRBD2. V gave up 0 bases and J gave up 3 bases; unmatched junction bases: 11. Germline V lookup: CDR1 SGDLS, CDR2 YYNGEE. The CDR3 is made up of 18 amino acids. The CDR3 coding sequence is TGTGCCAGCAGCGTAGATGGGACTAGCGGAAGCGGAGGCTACGAGCAGTACTTC. This codes for CASSVDGTSGSGGYEQYF.

This clonotype was seen many times. The chain couples TRBV6-4 to TRBJ2-1; D is unclear. This CDR3 region has 15 residues. The V and J ends lost 3 bases and 0 bases respectively, with 9 bases between them. The V gene's germline CDR1 is MRHNA and CDR2 SNTAGT. The CDR3 bases are TGTGCCAGCAGTGAAGTAGCTAGCTCCTACAATGAGCAGTTCTTC. The encoded protein is CASSEVASSYNEQFF.

A word on this clonotype: A much larger clone differs from this one at a single base, so this may be a read error. The CDR3 reads CASSSGLTTGEPFF. In DNA form, the CDR3 reads TGTGCCAGCAGTTCCGGACTAACCACCGGGGAGCCGTTTTTT. The chain uses TRBV27 and TRBJ2-2, with D possibly being TRBD2 (6 bases). CDR1 is MNHEY, CDR2 SMNVEV, per germline (reference sequence). The CDR3 has 14 residues.